One sample yielded the 26 T cell receptor beta chains listed below, sequenced in a study of cytomegalovirus exposure and HLA in healthy donors. In the PCR, 60 Vbeta and 13 Jbeta primers were used. Sequenced by immunoSEQ multiplex PCR; TCRdb stores in-frame clones only, minus some. Here the sample spans approximately 190,000 clones, 65% to 85% being singletons. The source material was PBMCs. Receptors originate from a man in his fifties or sixties in good health and CMV-seronegative.

The rearrangement links TRBV14 to TRBJ1-3, with TRBD1 matching 8 bases. CDR1 is SGHDN, CDR2 FVKESK, per germline. J was trimmed by 3 bases and V by 2 bases; bases with no gene match: 3. The CDR3 is made up of 15 amino acids. Here the CDR3 DNA reads TGTGCCAGCAGCCAACGAACAGGGGGTGGAAACACCATATATTTT. It translates to CASSQRTGGGNTIYF.

Details on this clone: At one boundary the junction diverges from the germline segment, which might be a read error. This specimen includes other DNA sequences encoding the same CDR3. The V gene is TRBV28, the J gene TRBJ1-3, with 7 bases that match TRBD1. The CDR3 runs 15 residues. Germline V gene lookup returns CDR1 MDHEN and CDR2 SYDVKM. The CDR3, as DNA: TGCGCCAGCACTCCCAGGGGGACGTGGGGAAACACCATATATTTT. Amino acids: CASTPRGTWGNTIYF. The variable domain in full, with the rest retrieved from reference TRBV28 and TRBJ1-3, is DVKVTQSSRYLVKRTGEKVFLECVQDMDHENMFWYRQDPGLGLRLIYFSYDVKMKEKGDIPEGYSVSREKKERFSLILESASTNQTSMYLCASTPRGTWGNTIYFGEGSWLTVV.

The chain is built from TRBV10-3 and TRBJ1-1; 12 bases match TRBD1. This CDR3 has 16 residues. Per the germline V gene, CDR1 is ENHRY and CDR2 is SYGVKD. V shed 6 bases and J 10 bases; nucleotides not matched to a gene: 15. CDR3: CAISGGGQGAAPGAFF. The CDR3 coding sequence is TGTGCCATCAGCGGGGGGGGACAGGGGGCCGCACCGGGAGCTTTCTTT.

The chain recombines TRBV6-5 with TRBJ1-5; D ambiguous. Looked up from germline, CDR1 is MNHEY and CDR2 is SVGAGI. The CDR3 runs 14 residues. Trimming took off 4 bases at V and 4 bases at J, with 11 bases between the two ends. The CDR3 protein is CASSWDGLNQPQHF. Here the CDR3 DNA reads TGTGCCAGCAGTTGGGATGGACTGAATCAGCCCCAGCATTTT.

V is TRBV5-1 and J is TRBJ1-4, with D maybe TRBD1 (5 bases). Trimming pared 3 bases from V and 1 base from J, leaving 10 bases between. The CDR3 has 15 residues. Germline CDR1 is SGHRS and CDR2 is YFSETQ. CDR3 nucleotides: TGCGCCAGCAGCTCCACAGGTGGAACTAATGAAAAACTGTTTTTT. Its protein product is CASSSTGGTNEKLFF.

The V and J genes are TRBV5-1 and TRBJ1-2; TRBD1 matches at 11 bases. The germline V gene has CDR1 SGHRS and CDR2 YFSETQ. V shed 5 bases and J 8 bases; nucleotides not matched to a gene: 8. The CDR3 extends over 14 amino acids. CDR3 sequence: CASSRTGGFEGYTF. The CDR3 DNA sequence: TGCGCCAGCAGTCGGACAGGGGGCTTCGAAGGCTACACCTTC.

DNA for the CDR3: TGTGCCAGCAGCTTAGGTGACAGGCTCAATCAGCCCCAGCATTTT. Protein: CASSLGDRLNQPQHF. This chain joins TRBV7-9 and TRBJ1-5; D is perhaps TRBD1 (6 bases). The CDR3 spans 15 residues. Per germline, CDR1 SEHNR and CDR2 FQNEAQ (reference sequence). V dropped 1 base and J dropped 3 bases, with 10 bases sitting between them.

CDR3 nucleotide sequence: TGTGCCAGCACCCGGCCGGGTTCGAACACTGAAGCTTTCTTT. This codes for CASTRPGSNTEAFF. The chain is built from TRBV28 and TRBJ1-1, with D unresolved. This CDR3 contains 14 residues. Trimming left V 7 bases short and J 1 base short, with 13 bases between. Per the germline V gene, CDR1 is MDHEN and CDR2 is SYDVKM.

In this sample, this clone turned up a few times. V is TRBV6-5 and J is TRBJ1-1; D remains ambiguous. Trimming cost V 6 bases and J 6 bases, with 17 bases left between them. CDR1 is MNHEY and CDR2 is SVGAGI in the germline V gene. CDR3 size: 14 residues. CDR3 sequence: CASSLREVGPEAFF. CDR3 nucleotides: TGTGCCAGCAGCCTCCGGGAGGTGGGTCCTGAAGCTTTCTTT.

This rearrangement joins TRBV9 to TRBJ2-3; 7 positions agree with TRBD2. This CDR3 has 16 residues. The junction had 6 bases not matched to a gene; V was cut back by 0 bases and J by 2 bases. Germline V gene data show CDR1 as SGDLS and CDR2 as YYNGEE. In DNA, the CDR3 is TGTGCCAGCAGCGTAGAGGCTAGCGGAGCCACAGATACGCAGTATTTT. Amino acid sequence: CASSVEASGATDTQYF.

This clone was picked up a small number of times. V gene TRBV2 combines with J gene TRBJ2-7; no reliable D call. The CDR3 loop spans 10 amino acids. Looked up from germline, CDR1 is SNHLY and CDR2 is FYNNEI. V was cut by 6 bases and J by 6 bases, with 6 bases left in between. DNA for the CDR3: TGTGCCAGCAGCGCAGGCGAGCAGTACTTC. It specifies CASSAGEQYF.

The sample holds a few counts of this clone. This chain links TRBV29-1 with TRBJ2-3, with D possibly TRBD2 on 5 matching bases. Trimming cost V 3 bases and J 0 bases, with 7 bases left between them. The CDR3 is 13 residues long. CDR1 SQVTM and CDR2 ANQGSEA come from the germline V gene. In nucleotides, the CDR3 is TGCAGCGTTGATCCGGGGAGCACAGATACGCAGTATTTT. It yields the protein CSVDPGSTDTQYF.

CDR3 region: CASSLTSSGIQETQYF. The CDR3 bases are TGTGCCAGCAGCTTAACGTCTAGCGGGATCCAAGAGACCCAGTACTTC. The V call is TRBV7-2, the J call TRBJ2-5; 9 nucleotides line up with TRBD2. The trim removed 2 bases at V and 1 base at J, leaving 5 bases unmatched. The CDR3 loop spans 16 amino acids. Looked up from germline, CDR1 is SGHTA and CDR2 is FQGNSA.

The chain is built from TRBV28 and TRBJ2-7; TRBD1 agrees at 9 bases. This CDR3 comprises 14 residues. Trimming removed 4 bases from V and 5 bases from J; junction bases left unmatched: 6. Looked up from germline, CDR1 is MDHEN and CDR2 is SYDVKM. CDR3 in amino acids: CASSSGQGQHEQYF. In DNA form, the CDR3 reads TGTGCCAGCAGTTCGGGACAGGGTCAGCACGAGCAGTACTTC.

The J gene is TRBJ1-1, the V gene TRBV11-2; weak D call: TRBD1 (5 bases). V lost 1 base, J lost 4 bases, and 16 bases lay in between. Germline CDR1 and CDR2: SGHAT and FQNNGV. The CDR3 runs 16 residues. The CDR3 spells CASSLVRGAGGTEAFF. CDR3 nucleotides: TGTGCCAGCAGCTTAGTAAGAGGGGCGGGAGGCACTGAAGCTTTCTTT.

The chain combines TRBV4-3 with TRBJ1-2, with TRBD1 matching 7 bases. Germline values: CDR1 LGHNA, CDR2 YSLEER. CDR3 size: 15 residues. V shed 0 bases, J shed 8 bases, and the junction held 9 bases outside the gene matches. The CDR3 loop reads CASSQEGRTGGGYTF. The DNA for the CDR3 is TGCGCCAGCAGCCAAGAGGGCCGGACAGGAGGCGGCTACACCTTC.

This rearrangement joins TRBV2 to TRBJ1-5; D is unresolved. CDR1 is SNHLY, CDR2 FYNNEI, per germline. The CDR3 length is 16 residues. V was shortened by 2 bases and J by 5 bases, with 16 bases between the two germline ends. CDR3 loop: CASSEKHWQVYQPQHF. CDR3 in DNA: TGTGCCAGCAGTGAAAAGCATTGGCAGGTCTATCAGCCCCAGCATTTT.

This rearrangement joins TRBV19 to TRBJ2-1; perhaps TRBD2 as D (6 bases). In germline, CDR1 is LNHDA, CDR2 SQIVND (reference sequence). V was trimmed by 7 bases and J by 0 bases, leaving 13 bases between them. This CDR3 spans 15 amino acids. The CDR3 reads CASMEGLSSYNEQFF. CDR3 bases: TGTGCCAGTATGGAGGGTTTAAGCTCCTACAATGAGCAGTTCTTC.

This clone has more than one count but fewer than ten. This rearrangement joins TRBV7-9 to TRBJ2-3; TRBD2 matches 9 bases. CDR1 and CDR2 (germline): SEHNR, FQNEAQ (reference sequence). The junction had 3 bases not matched to a gene; V was cut back by 8 bases and J by 3 bases. CDR3 length: 13 amino acids. The CDR3 DNA reads as TGTGCCAGCGGTAGCGGGGGTACAGATACGCAGTATTTT. Encoded protein: CASGSGGTDTQYF.

The V call is TRBV15, the J call TRBJ2-7, with D perhaps TRBD2 (6 bases). The CDR3 consists of 15 residues. The germline V and J ends were trimmed by 5 bases and 2 bases, with 16 bases remaining between them. CDR1 is LNHNV and CDR2 is YYDKDF in the germline V gene (reference sequence). Written as DNA, the CDR3 is TGTGCCACCAGCGGATCCAACTCGGGGGCCTACGAGCAGTACTTC. It codes for CATSGSNSGAYEQYF.

The V and J genes are TRBV4-1 and TRBJ1-5; TRBD1 aligns across 7 bases. This CDR3 spans 17 amino acids. From germline, CDR1 is MGHRA and CDR2 YSYEKL. The trim removed 3 bases at V and 4 bases at J, leaving 12 bases unmatched. The CDR3 here is CASSQRRGPYPNQPQHF. CDR3 bases: TGCGCCAGCAGCCAGAGAAGGGGGCCTTACCCTAATCAGCCCCAGCATTTT.

The chain couples TRBV15 to TRBJ2-5; D call uncertain. The CDR3 covers 15 residues. V dropped 1 base and J dropped 1 base, with 10 bases sitting between them. CDR1 is LNHNV and CDR2 is YYDKDF in the germline V gene (reference sequence). The CDR3 DNA sequence: TGTGCCACCAGCAGAGGACGAACTACCCAAGAGACCCAGTACTTC. Its translation is CATSRGRTTQETQYF.

Concerning this clone: One end of the junction does not line up with germline, which may come from a read error. V usage is TRBV7-2 and J usage is TRBJ1-5; D unclear. This CDR3 region has 16 residues. The germline gives CDR1 SGHTA, CDR2 FQGNSA. As DNA, the CDR3 is TGTGCCAGCAGCTTAGTCGCCAGTCCTAGCAGTCAGCCCCAGCATTTT. Amino acids: CASSLVASPSSQPQHF.

The rearrangement joins TRBV19 to TRBJ1-6; weak D call: TRBD1 (6 bases). This CDR3 has 15 amino acids. V lost 5 bases, J lost 8 bases, and 16 bases lay in between. CDR1 is LNHDA and CDR2 is SQIVND in the germline V gene (reference sequence). The CDR3 region is CASSLPGQRHSPLHF. The CDR3 nucleotides read TGTGCCAGTAGTTTACCCGGACAGCGGCATTCACCCCTCCACTTT.

CDR3 DNA sequence: TGTGCCAGCTCGGAGCGTAGGAAAAACATTCAGTACTTC. Translated, it gives CASSERRKNIQYF. The genes are TRBV11-2 and TRBJ2-4; no clear D. Per the germline V gene, CDR1 is SGHAT and CDR2 is FQNNGV. V was trimmed by 8 bases and J by 4 bases, leaving 12 bases between them. The CDR3 consists of 13 residues.

V gene TRBV2 combines with J gene TRBJ1-1; D perhaps matches TRBD1 (6 bases). From germline, CDR1 is SNHLY and CDR2 FYNNEI. The germline V and J ends were trimmed by 6 bases and 1 base, with 9 bases remaining between them. The CDR3 is 13 amino acids. The CDR3 nucleotides read TGTGCCAGCAGAAGGACAGCGAACACTGAAGCTTTCTTT. This encodes CASRRTANTEAFF.